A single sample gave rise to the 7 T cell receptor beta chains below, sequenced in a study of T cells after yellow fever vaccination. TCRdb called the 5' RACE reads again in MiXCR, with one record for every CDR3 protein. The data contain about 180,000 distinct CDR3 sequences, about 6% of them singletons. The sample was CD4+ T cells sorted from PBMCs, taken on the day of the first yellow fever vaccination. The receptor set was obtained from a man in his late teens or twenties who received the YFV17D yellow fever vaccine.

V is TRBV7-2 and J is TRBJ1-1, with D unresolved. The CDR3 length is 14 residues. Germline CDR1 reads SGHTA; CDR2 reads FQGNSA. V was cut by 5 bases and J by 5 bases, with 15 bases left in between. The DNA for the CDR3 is TGTGCCAGCAGCCCCCCAGGAGGGAGGACTGAAGCTTTCTTT. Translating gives CASSPPGGRTEAFF.

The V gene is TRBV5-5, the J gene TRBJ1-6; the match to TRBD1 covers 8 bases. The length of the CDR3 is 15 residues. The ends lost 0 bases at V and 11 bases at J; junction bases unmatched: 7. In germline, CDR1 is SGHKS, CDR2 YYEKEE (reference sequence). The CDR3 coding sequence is TGTGCCAGCAGCTTGGCGGACAGGGAAGATCCACCCCTCCACTTT. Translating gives CASSLADREDPPLHF.

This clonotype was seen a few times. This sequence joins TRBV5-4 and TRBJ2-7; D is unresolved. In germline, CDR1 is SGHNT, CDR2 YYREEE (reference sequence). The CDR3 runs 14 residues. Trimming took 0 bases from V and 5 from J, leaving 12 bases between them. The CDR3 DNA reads TGTGCCAGCAGCTTGGCCGGGTCTACCAACGAGCAGTACTTC. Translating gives CASSLAGSTNEQYF.

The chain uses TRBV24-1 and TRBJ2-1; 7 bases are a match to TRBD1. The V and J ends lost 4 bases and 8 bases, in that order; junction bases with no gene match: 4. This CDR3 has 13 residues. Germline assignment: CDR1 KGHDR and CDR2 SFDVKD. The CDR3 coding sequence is TGTGCCACCAGTGACCTCACAGGGGATGAGCAGTTCTTC. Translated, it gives CATSDLTGDEQFF.

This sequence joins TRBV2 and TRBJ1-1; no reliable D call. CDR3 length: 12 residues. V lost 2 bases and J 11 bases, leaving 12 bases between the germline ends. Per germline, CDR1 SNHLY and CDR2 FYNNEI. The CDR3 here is CASSETLSHAFF. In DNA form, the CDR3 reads TGTGCCAGCAGTGAAACCCTTTCGCACGCTTTCTTT.

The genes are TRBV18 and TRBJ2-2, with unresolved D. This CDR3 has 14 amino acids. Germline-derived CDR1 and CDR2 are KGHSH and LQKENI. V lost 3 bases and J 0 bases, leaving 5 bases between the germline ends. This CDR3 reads CASSPSTNTGELFF. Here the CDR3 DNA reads TGTGCCAGCTCACCGTCCACGAACACCGGGGAGCTGTTTTTT.

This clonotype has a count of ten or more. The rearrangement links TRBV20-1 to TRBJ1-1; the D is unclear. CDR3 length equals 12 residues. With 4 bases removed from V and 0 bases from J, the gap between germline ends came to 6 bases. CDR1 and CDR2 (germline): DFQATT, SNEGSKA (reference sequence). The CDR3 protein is CSATRLNTEAFF. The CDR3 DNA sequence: TGCAGTGCTACTAGGTTGAACACTGAAGCTTTCTTT.